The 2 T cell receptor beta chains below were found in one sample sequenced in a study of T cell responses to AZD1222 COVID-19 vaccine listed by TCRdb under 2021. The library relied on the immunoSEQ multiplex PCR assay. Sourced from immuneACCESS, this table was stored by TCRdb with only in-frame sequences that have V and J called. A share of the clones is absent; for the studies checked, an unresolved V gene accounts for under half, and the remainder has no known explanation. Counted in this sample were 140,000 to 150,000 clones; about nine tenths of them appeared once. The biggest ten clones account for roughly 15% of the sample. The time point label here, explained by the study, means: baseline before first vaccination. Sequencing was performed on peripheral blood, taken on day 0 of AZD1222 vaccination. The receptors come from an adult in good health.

The CDR3 bases are TGCGCCAGCAGCCTTCAAGGGGGACAGTCCTACGAGCAGTACTTC. It encodes CASSLQGGQSYEQYF. The chain couples TRBV5-1 to TRBJ2-7; 7 bases fit TRBD1. The CDR3 contains 15 residues. Germline V gene data show CDR1 as SGHRS and CDR2 as YFSETQ. V shed 4 bases, J shed 1 base, and the junction held 8 bases outside the gene matches.

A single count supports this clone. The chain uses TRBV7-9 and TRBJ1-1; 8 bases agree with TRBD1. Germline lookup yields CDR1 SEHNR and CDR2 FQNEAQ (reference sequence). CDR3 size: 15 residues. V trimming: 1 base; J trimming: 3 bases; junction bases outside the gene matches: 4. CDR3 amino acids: CASSLGTGRDTEAFF. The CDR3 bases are TGTGCCAGCAGCTTAGGGACAGGGAGGGACACTGAAGCTTTCTTT.